The 30 T cell receptor beta chains presented below share a single source sample, sequenced in a study of blood T cell repertoires in COVID-19 (dated by TCRdb to about 2020). Library preparation used the immunoSEQ multiplex PCR assay. Drawn from immuneACCESS, this table holds only the in-frame rearrangements with V and J called that TCRdb kept. Clones are partly lost; checked studies trace under half to an unresolved V gene and leave the rest unexplained. The sample yields 250,000 or so clones; around 86% were counted once. The ten largest clonotypes hold about 8.8% of the sample. The sequenced sample was peripheral blood. All receptors derive from a man aged 35-49 years with active or convalescent COVID-19.

This sequence joins TRBV7-3 and TRBJ2-1, with D perhaps matching TRBD2 (6 bases). The germline CDR1 and CDR2 sequences are SGHTA and FQGTGA. V lost 5 bases and J lost 2, with 16 bases in between. This CDR3 spans 16 amino acids. The CDR3 sequence: CASSQRVAGPYNEQFF. DNA of the CDR3: TGTGCCAGCAGCCAGCGGGTTGCGGGGCCCTACAATGAGCAGTTCTTC. Looking up the rest from reference TRBV7-3 and TRBJ2-1 gives the full variable domain: GAGVSQTPSNKVTEKGKYVELRCDPISGHTALYWYRQSLGQGPEFLIYFQGTGAADDSGLPNDRFFAVRPEGSVSTLKIQRTERGDSAVYLCASSQRVAGPYNEQFFGPGTRLTVL.

The chain carries TRBV30 and TRBJ1-2; perhaps TRBD1 as D (6 bases). The length of the CDR3 is 13 residues. The germline CDR1 and CDR2 sequences are GTSNPN and SVGIG (reference sequence). Trimming cost V 4 bases and J 7 bases, with 16 bases left between them. CDR3 sequence: CAWTGAASFGYTF. The CDR3 DNA reads TGTGCCTGGACAGGGGCCGCTTCATTTGGCTACACCTTC. Based on the CDR3 plus reference TRBV30 and TRBJ1-2, the full variable domain is SQTIHQWPATLVQPVGSPLSLECTVEGTSNPNLYWYRQAAGRGLQLLFYSVGIGQISSEVPQNLSASRPQDRQFILSSKKLLLSDSGFYLCAWTGAASFGYTFGSGTRLTVV.

The J gene is TRBJ1-2, the V gene TRBV6-5, with TRBD1 matching 10 bases. Trimming took 5 bases from V and 4 from J; bases not matched to a gene: 7. This CDR3 region has 15 residues. The V gene's germline CDR1 is MNHEY and CDR2 SVGAGI. The CDR3 DNA follows: TGTGCCAGCAGTCGACAGGGGGCGCCGGTCTATGGCTACACCTTC. Encoded protein: CASSRQGAPVYGYTF.

This clone was recorded a few times. This CDR3 is CASSTDSSSEAFF. DNA for the CDR3: TGTGCCAGCAGCACCGACAGCAGCTCTGAAGCTTTCTTT. The V call is TRBV4-2, the J call TRBJ1-1; D might be TRBD1 (5 bases). This CDR3 contains 13 residues. The germline gives CDR1 LGHNA, CDR2 YNFKEQ. V lost 5 bases to trimming and J lost 6 bases, with 13 bases between them.

The rearrangement joins TRBV7-6 to TRBJ1-5; D perhaps matches TRBD1 (6 bases). This CDR3 is built from 16 residues. V was shortened by 5 bases and J by 6 bases, with 20 bases between the two germline ends. Germline assignment: CDR1 SGHVS and CDR2 FNYEAQ. This chain's CDR3 is CASSPWSGGGSQPQHF. CDR3 coding DNA: TGTGCCAGCAGCCCGTGGAGTGGGGGCGGAAGTCAGCCCCAGCATTTT. The variable domain in full, completed from reference TRBV7-6 and TRBJ1-5, reads GAGVSQSPRYKVTKRGQDVALRCDPISGHVSLYWYRQALGQGPEFLTYFNYEAQQDKSGLPNDRFSAERPEGSISTLTIQRTEQRDSAMYRCASSPWSGGGSQPQHFGDGTRLSIL.

J is TRBJ1-6 and V is TRBV6-6; D gene ambiguous. The CDR3 is 13 amino acids. V lost 5 bases and J 10 bases, leaving 12 bases between the germline ends. In germline, CDR1 is MNHNY, CDR2 SVGAGI (reference sequence). The CDR3 spells CASSVQVGSPLHF. CDR3 nucleotide sequence: TGTGCCAGCAGTGTCCAGGTTGGCTCACCCCTCCACTTT.

Turning to this clone: Germline and junction disagree at one end, which may indicate a read error. This chain uses TRBV7-7 with TRBJ2-5; 12 nucleotides agree with TRBD2. This CDR3 comprises 15 residues. Germline CDR1 SSHAT, CDR2 FNYEAQ (reference sequence). The CDR3 reads CASSRQLAGGETQYF. In DNA form, the CDR3 reads TGTGCTAGCAGCCGTCAACTAGCGGGGGGTGAGACCCAGTACTTC.

This chain links TRBV3-1 (or the pseudogene TRBV3-2) with TRBJ1-6; D unresolved. The CDR3 loop spans 14 amino acids. Germline CDR1 is LGHDT and CDR2 is YNNKEL (reference sequence). V shed 2 bases and J shed 9 bases, with 11 bases lying between them. CDR3 sequence (DNA): TGTGCCAGCAGCCAACCCCCGGCGGGTTCACCCCTCCACTTT. Its translation: CASSQPPAGSPLHF.

J is TRBJ2-1 and V is TRBV5-5, with D unclear. The germline V gene encodes CDR1 SGHKS and CDR2 YYEKEE (reference sequence). The CDR3 is 15 amino acids. Trimming stripped 4 bases from V and 0 bases from J, with 11 bases between. CDR3 sequence reads: CASSLQSSSYNEQFF. For the CDR3, the DNA is TGTGCCAGCAGCCTACAGTCCTCCTCCTACAATGAGCAGTTCTTC.

The DNA of the CDR3 is TGTGCCAGCAGTGAAGCGATGGGACTAGCAAAACAAGAGACCCAGTACTTC. Amino acids: CASSEAMGLAKQETQYF. The V gene is TRBV2, the J gene TRBJ2-5; 9 positions match TRBD2. Germline V lookup: CDR1 SNHLY, CDR2 FYNNEI. Losses at the gene ends were 0 bases for V and 2 bases for J; bases not matched to a gene: 7. The CDR3 is made up of 17 amino acids.

This clone occurred once. DNA of the CDR3: TGTGCCAGCAGCTTACAGGGACTAGCGGGTGGGGAGACCCAGTACTTC. Translation gives CASSLQGLAGGETQYF. The chain is built from TRBV7-3 and TRBJ2-5; 12 bases are shared with TRBD2. Germline CDR1 and CDR2: SGHTA and FQGTGA. This CDR3 has 16 residues. With 2 bases clipped from V and 5 bases from J, the junction kept 6 bases outside the gene matches.

The chain links TRBV4-1 to TRBJ1-3; D might be TRBD1 (5 bases). The V end was cut by 4 bases, the J end by 4 bases, with 8 bases between. The germline V gene encodes CDR1 MGHRA and CDR2 YSYEKL. This CDR3 has 13 amino acids. The CDR3 reads CASSRGEGNTIYF. CDR3 nucleotide sequence: TGCGCCAGCAGCCGGGGGGAAGGAAACACCATATATTTT.

This rearrangement joins TRBV13 to TRBJ2-7, with D perhaps matching TRBD2 (6 bases). V shed 5 bases and J shed 1 base, with 18 bases lying between them. CDR3 length: 16 amino acids. Germline V lookup: CDR1 PRHDT, CDR2 FYEKMQ (reference sequence). In nucleotides, the CDR3 is TGTGCCAGCAGCCCCCGACTAGTTTCCCTGTCCTACGAGCAGTACTTC. Protein product: CASSPRLVSLSYEQYF.

The rearrangement uses TRBV7-3 and TRBJ1-2, with D maybe TRBD1 (5 bases). Germline-derived CDR1 and CDR2 are SGHTA and FQGTGA. CDR3 size: 16 residues. The ends were cut back, 4 bases at V and 6 bases at J, with 21 bases in the middle. The CDR3, as DNA: TGTGCCAGCAGCTCCCAAACGGACACCCTGGGGAATGGCTACACCTTC. This sequence encodes CASSSQTDTLGNGYTF.

The rearrangement joins TRBV6-1 to TRBJ1-1; D gene unclear. Looked up from germline, CDR1 is MNHNS and CDR2 is SASEGT. Trimming took off 3 bases at V and 3 bases at J, with 20 bases between the two ends. The CDR3 loop spans 17 amino acids. In DNA, the CDR3 is TGTGCCAGCAGTGAGCCCCTTTGGAGGGCGAGAGACACTGAAGCTTTCTTT. Protein product: CASSEPLWRARDTEAFF.

V is TRBV9 and J is TRBJ2-3, with 8 bases fitting TRBD1. CDR1 is SGDLS, CDR2 YYNGEE, per germline. V shed 3 bases, J shed 2 bases, and the junction held 11 bases outside the gene matches. The CDR3 runs to 17 residues. The CDR3 DNA reads TGTGCCAGCAGCGCAACGTGGGACAGGACTTTCACAGATACGCAGTATTTT. This gives the protein CASSATWDRTFTDTQYF.

The chain is built from TRBV5-1 and TRBJ1-1; D uncertain. The CDR3 runs to 14 residues. CDR1 and CDR2 from the germline V gene are SGHRS and YFSETQ. V was pared by 7 bases and J by 0 bases, with 13 bases between. CDR3 sequence: CASSPGNMNTEAFF. The CDR3 nucleotides read TGCGCCAGCTCCCCGGGAAACATGAACACTGAAGCTTTCTTT.

The V and J genes are TRBV24-1 and TRBJ2-3; 7 bases match TRBD2. The CDR3 runs 15 residues. Losses at the gene ends were 2 bases for V and 11 bases for J; bases not matched to a gene: 12. CDR1 is KGHDR and CDR2 is SFDVKD in the germline V gene. CDR3 DNA: TGTGCCACCAGTGATTGGGGGGGAGTGGCCTTCGGGCAGTATTTT. It codes for CATSDWGGVAFGQYF.

The V gene is TRBV10-3, the J gene TRBJ1-1; the match to TRBD1 covers 7 bases. The CDR3 totals 15 residues. Unmatched junction bases numbered 11, after V lost 7 bases and J lost 3 bases. Germline V gene sequence: CDR1 ENHRY, CDR2 SYGVKD. CDR3 sequence: CAIKGSGGRDTEAFF. In nucleotides, the CDR3 is TGTGCCATCAAGGGATCAGGGGGTCGGGACACTGAAGCTTTCTTT.

This rearrangement joins TRBV3-1 (or the pseudogene TRBV3-2) to TRBJ1-2; D is unresolved. The CDR3 extends over 14 amino acids. The germline V gene encodes CDR1 LGHDT and CDR2 YNNKEL (reference sequence). Trimming shortened V by 0 bases and J by 7 bases, and 12 bases separated the two germline ends. Written as DNA, the CDR3 is TGTGCCAGCAGCCAAGATATAAGATCGGGTGGCTACACCTTC. It yields the protein CASSQDIRSGGYTF.

The CDR3 sequence: CSVSSGGRQYF. CDR3 bases: TGCAGCGTTTCTAGCGGGGGTCGGCAGTACTTC. This sequence joins TRBV29-1 and TRBJ2-7, with 10 bases aligning to TRBD2. The J segment lost 9 bases and the V segment lost 5 bases, leaving 4 bases of the junction unmatched. This CDR3 has 11 amino acids. In germline, CDR1 is SQVTM, CDR2 ANQGSEA.

The chain is built from TRBV9 and TRBJ2-1; 9 bases map to TRBD1. Germline values: CDR1 SGDLS, CDR2 YYNGEE. The CDR3 contains 15 residues. Losses at the gene ends were 3 bases for V and 3 bases for J; bases not matched to a gene: 4. The CDR3 region is CASSARDRDYNEQFF. The CDR3 nucleotides read TGTGCCAGCAGCGCGAGGGACAGGGACTACAATGAGCAGTTCTTC.

This clone was counted once. V gene TRBV5-4 combines with J gene TRBJ1-2, with D possibly matching TRBD1 (6 bases). CDR1 is SGHNT and CDR2 is YYREEE in the germline V gene (reference sequence). Trimming removed 6 bases from V and 1 base from J, with 16 bases in between. CDR3 size: 15 residues. CDR3 region: CASTTSGVDNYGYTF. DNA of the CDR3: TGTGCCAGCACCACTTCAGGGGTGGATAACTATGGCTACACCTTC.

The genes are TRBV7-3 and TRBJ2-4; TRBD1 is a possible D gene (5 bases). Trimming cost V 2 bases and J 5 bases, with 25 bases left between them. Germline-derived CDR1 and CDR2 are SGHTA and FQGTGA. This CDR3 comprises 19 residues. The CDR3 loop is CASSLVPSHGDRSQNIQYF. CDR3 DNA: TGTGCCAGCAGCTTAGTTCCCTCCCACGGAGACAGAAGCCAAAACATTCAGTACTTC.

The chain employs TRBV5-6 and TRBJ2-5, with 8 nucleotides matching TRBD1. CDR3 size: 16 residues. The V gene end was trimmed by 4 bases and the J gene end by 5 bases; junction bases not matched to a gene: 13. Germline CDR1 is SGHDT and CDR2 is YYEEEE. CDR3 loop: CASSRQLGTGGETQYF. As DNA, the CDR3 is TGTGCCAGCAGCCGCCAACTCGGGACAGGCGGGGAGACCCAGTACTTC.

V and J are TRBV7-9 and TRBJ1-4; D call uncertain. The V gene's germline CDR1 is SEHNR and CDR2 FQNEAQ (reference sequence). V shed 8 bases and J shed 6 bases, with 10 bases lying between them. The CDR3 extends over 12 amino acids. Written as DNA, the CDR3 is TGTGCCAGCTCCCCGCGGGATGAAAAACTGTTTTTT. This encodes CASSPRDEKLFF.

This chain connects TRBV27 to TRBJ2-3, with TRBD2 matching 8 bases. The V gene end was trimmed by 5 bases and the J gene end by 4 bases; junction bases not matched to a gene: 8. Germline V gene sequence: CDR1 MNHEY, CDR2 SMNVEV (reference sequence). This CDR3 has 15 residues. The CDR3 here is CASSPGLALPDTQYF. In nucleotides, the CDR3 is TGTGCCAGCAGTCCCGGACTAGCCTTGCCAGATACGCAGTATTTT.

The chain joins TRBV29-1 to TRBJ1-1; a possible D gene is TRBD1 (5 bases). Looked up from germline, CDR1 is SQVTM and CDR2 is ANQGSEA. With 7 bases removed from V and 4 bases from J, the gap between germline ends came to 10 bases. The CDR3 totals 11 residues. The CDR3 DNA sequence: TGCAGCGGGGGCCTTTTCACTGAAGCTTTCTTT. Protein: CSGGLFTEAFF.

The genes are TRBV2 and TRBJ2-6; TRBD1 matches 7 bases. Germline CDR1 reads SNHLY; CDR2 reads FYNNEI. CDR3 size: 18 residues. Trimming cost V 3 bases and J 1 base; bases outside gene matches: 9. This CDR3 is CASSERMTGWSGANVLTF. Here the CDR3 DNA reads TGTGCCAGCAGTGAGAGAATGACAGGGTGGTCTGGGGCCAACGTCCTGACTTTC.

The J gene is TRBJ1-2, the V gene TRBV6-5, with D unresolved. CDR1 MNHEY and CDR2 SVGAGI come from the germline V gene. The CDR3 consists of 15 residues. V was pared by 2 bases and J by 0 bases, with 10 bases between. CDR3 nucleotide sequence: TGTGCCAGCAGTTACAGTCGCGGCTCTAACTATGGCTACACCTTC. This translates into CASSYSRGSNYGYTF.